What follows are 9 T cell receptor beta chains derived from one specimen sequenced in a study of OX40 agonist ivuxolimab in advanced cancers. The table came from immunoSEQ multiplex PCR; TCRdb's copy has only in-frame clones and leaves some out. This table holds 45,000 to 60,000 clones, roughly 86% found once. This specimen consisted of CD4+ or CD8+ T cells sorted from blood, obtained in a trial of the OX40 agonist ivuxolimab. All receptors come from an adult with an advanced solid tumor such as melanoma, head and neck, liver or kidney cancer.

The chain joins TRBV18 to TRBJ1-2; 12 bases line up with TRBD1. Germline loops: CDR1 KGHSH, CDR2 LQKENI. The trim removed 3 bases at V and 3 bases at J, leaving 8 bases unmatched. The CDR3 has 17 amino acids. Written as DNA, the CDR3 is TGTGCCAGCTCACCGACCGGGACAGGGGGCGACTACTATGGCTACACCTTC. This codes for CASSPTGTGGDYYGYTF.

The chain combines TRBV9 with TRBJ2-3; no definite D call. Between the trimmed V and J ends, which lost 5 bases and 1 base, there was a span of 8 bases. Germline V lookup: CDR1 SGDLS, CDR2 YYNGEE. CDR3 length: 13 amino acids. CDR3 bases: TGTGCCAGCAGGGCGGAAGGCACAGATACGCAGTATTTT. Its protein product is CASRAEGTDTQYF.

This clone turned up a few times. This CDR3 is CASSFQQETQYF. Written as DNA, the CDR3 is TGTGCCAGCAGCTTCCAGCAAGAGACCCAGTACTTC. The genes are TRBV5-8 and TRBJ2-5; no clear D. This CDR3 contains 12 residues. Germline V lookup: CDR1 SGHTS, CDR2 YDEGEE. V lost 2 bases, J lost 2 bases, and 4 bases lay in between.

In its sample, this clone was seen once. The chain is built from TRBV9 and TRBJ1-1, with D possibly being TRBD1 (6 bases). The CDR3 is made up of 15 amino acids. Germline V gene sequence: CDR1 SGDLS, CDR2 YYNGEE. Trimming stripped 5 bases from V and 0 bases from J, with 14 bases between. The CDR3 DNA follows: TGTGCCAGCAGTGAGGGGGAGGGCGTGAACACTGAAGCTTTCTTT. Residues: CASSEGEGVNTEAFF.

The chain combines TRBV7-2 with TRBJ2-3; 14 bases map to TRBD2. The V gene's germline CDR1 is SGHTA and CDR2 FQGNSA. V dropped 2 bases and J dropped 5; count of bases not matched to a gene: 9. The CDR3 sequence is 18 residues long. Here the CDR3 DNA reads TGTGCCAGCAGCTTAAAATTGGGACTAGCGGGAGAAATAGATACGCAGTATTTT. As protein: CASSLKLGLAGEIDTQYF.

The chain couples TRBV6-5 to TRBJ1-1, with 10 bases that match TRBD1. Germline CDR1 and CDR2: MNHEY and SVGAGI. With 6 bases clipped from V and 11 bases from J, the junction kept 9 bases outside the gene matches. This CDR3 has 13 residues. CDR3 coding DNA: TGTGCCAGCAGCCCTGGGACAGGGGTTCGGGCTTTCTTT. Translation: CASSPGTGVRAFF.

V gene TRBV19 combines with J gene TRBJ2-7; the D gene is possibly TRBD2 (6 bases). V was cut by 6 bases and J by 9 bases, with 18 bases left in between. Germline V CDR1 and CDR2: LNHDA, SQIVND (reference sequence). The CDR3 has 13 amino acids. For the CDR3, the DNA is TGTGCCAGTAGCCTCACCCCCGGGGAGGTGCAGTACTTC. The encoded protein is CASSLTPGEVQYF. Variable domain in full (rest from reference TRBV19 and TRBJ2-7): DGGITQSPKYLFRKEGQNVTLSCEQNLNHDAMYWYRQDPGQGLRLIYYSQIVNDFQKGDIAEGYSVSREKKESFPLTVTSAQKNPTAFYLCASSLTPGEVQYFGPGTRLTVT.

The chain is built from TRBV6-1 and TRBJ2-1; no clear D gene. The germline V gene has CDR1 MNHNS and CDR2 SASEGT. The ends were cut back, 2 bases at V and 14 bases at J, with 16 bases in the middle. The CDR3 runs 13 residues. CDR3 loop: CASSESPRSPKFF. The CDR3 nucleotides are TGTGCCAGCAGTGAAAGCCCTCGGAGCCCGAAGTTCTTC.

The V gene is TRBV25-1, the J gene TRBJ1-1, with 7 bases lining up with TRBD1. After removal of 3 bases from V and 1 base from J, the junction contained 2 bases not matched to a gene. Germline V gene sequence: CDR1 MGHDK, CDR2 SYGVNS. The CDR3 extends over 14 amino acids. The CDR3 reads CASSDYRGNTEAFF. The CDR3 nucleotides read TGTGCCAGCAGTGACTACAGGGGGAACACTGAAGCTTTCTTT.